The clone carrying this T cell receptor beta chain appeared once. The sample is drawn from a study of blood T cell repertoires in COVID-19. In the study overall: Some COVID-19 samples were acute and others convalescent; all came from the United States, Italy and Spain. The cDNA or gDNA used as material had been derived from T cells, B-cell-depleted T cells, or PBMCs.

Participants spanned ages about 18 to 95 years and resided in over 20 US areas. As handled by the study authors: Amplification from reference gene primers served as the basis for estimated nucleated cell counts. Generated by immunoSEQ multiplex PCR, the TCRdb table keeps only in-frame clones and is missing some. V, J and clone size are taken as reported in that table, and D and trimming were inferred from the DNA itself. The sample includes around 200,000 clones, around 85% of them seen just once. V lost 2 bases and J lost 0, with 4 bases in between. CDR3 length: 13 amino acids. Germline assignment: CDR1 MNHEY and CDR2 SMNVEV (reference sequence).

This clonotype originated in a woman aged 25 to 39 who had recovered from COVID-19. The V call is TRBV27, the J call TRBJ2-5; no clear D. The source material was PBMCs or T cells enriched from blood (not recorded which). The CDR3 DNA follows: TGTGCCAGCAGTTTAGTCTACCAAGAGACCCAGTACTTC. This encodes CASSLVYQETQYF.